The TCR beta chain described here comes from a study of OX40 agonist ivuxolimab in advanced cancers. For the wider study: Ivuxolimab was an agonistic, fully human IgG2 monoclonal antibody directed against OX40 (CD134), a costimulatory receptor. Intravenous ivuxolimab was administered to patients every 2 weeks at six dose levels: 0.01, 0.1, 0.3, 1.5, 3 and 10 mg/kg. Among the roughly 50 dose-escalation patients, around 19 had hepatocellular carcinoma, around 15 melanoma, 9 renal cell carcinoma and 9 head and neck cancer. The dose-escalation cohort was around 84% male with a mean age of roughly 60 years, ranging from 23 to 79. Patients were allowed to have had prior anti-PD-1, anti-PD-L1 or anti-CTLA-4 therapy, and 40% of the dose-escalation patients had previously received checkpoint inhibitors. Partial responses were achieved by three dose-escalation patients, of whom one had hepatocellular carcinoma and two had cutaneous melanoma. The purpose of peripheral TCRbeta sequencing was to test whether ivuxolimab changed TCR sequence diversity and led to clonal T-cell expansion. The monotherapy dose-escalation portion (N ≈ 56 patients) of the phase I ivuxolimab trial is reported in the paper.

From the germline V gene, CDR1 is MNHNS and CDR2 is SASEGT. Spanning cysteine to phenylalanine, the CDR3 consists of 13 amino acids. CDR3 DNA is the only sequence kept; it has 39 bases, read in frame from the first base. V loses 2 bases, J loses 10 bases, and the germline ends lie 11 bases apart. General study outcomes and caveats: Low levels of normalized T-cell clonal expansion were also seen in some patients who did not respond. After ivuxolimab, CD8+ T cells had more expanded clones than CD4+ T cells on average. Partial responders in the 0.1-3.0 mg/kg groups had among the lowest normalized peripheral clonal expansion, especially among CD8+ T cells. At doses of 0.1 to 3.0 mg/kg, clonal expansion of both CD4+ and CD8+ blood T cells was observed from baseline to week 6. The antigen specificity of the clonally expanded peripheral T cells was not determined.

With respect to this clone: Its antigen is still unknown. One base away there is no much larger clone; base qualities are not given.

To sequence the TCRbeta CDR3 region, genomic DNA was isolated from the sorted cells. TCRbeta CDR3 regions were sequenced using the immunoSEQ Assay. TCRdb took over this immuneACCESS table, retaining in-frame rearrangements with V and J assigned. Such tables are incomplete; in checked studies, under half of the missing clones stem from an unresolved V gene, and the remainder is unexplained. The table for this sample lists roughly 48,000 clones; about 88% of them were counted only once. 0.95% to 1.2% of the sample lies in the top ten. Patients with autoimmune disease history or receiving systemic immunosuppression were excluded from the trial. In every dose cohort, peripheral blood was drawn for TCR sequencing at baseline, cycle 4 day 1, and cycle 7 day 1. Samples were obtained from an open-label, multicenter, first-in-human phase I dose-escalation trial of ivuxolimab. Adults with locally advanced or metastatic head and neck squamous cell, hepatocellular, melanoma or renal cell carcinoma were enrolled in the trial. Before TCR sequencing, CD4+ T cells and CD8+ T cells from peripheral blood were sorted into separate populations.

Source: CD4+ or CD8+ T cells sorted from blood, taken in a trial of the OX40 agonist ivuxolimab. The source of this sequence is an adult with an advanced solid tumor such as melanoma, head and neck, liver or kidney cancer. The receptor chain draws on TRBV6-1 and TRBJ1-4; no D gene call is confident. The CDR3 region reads CASSEYREGKLFF. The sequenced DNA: TGTGCCAGCAGTGAATACCGGGAAGGAAAACTGTTTTTT.